This T cell receptor (beta chain) was recovered during a study of T cell responses to AZD1222 COVID-19 vaccine. Study as a whole: Second-dose recipients at about 4 or about 12 weeks were treated as one pooled group. Study-level points and caveats: The study found vaccine-associated CD4 TCRs spanning spike, dominant at 160-218 and 743-854. AZD1222 recipients seropositive at baseline numbered only 5 to 7.

The assay was immunoSEQ multiplex PCR, and TCRdb's table has in-frame clones only and misses some. The sample yields roughly 77,000 clones, roughly nine tenths seen once. Concerning this clone: What it binds is unknown.

This sample comprised peripheral blood, obtained on day 0 of AZD1222 vaccination. The origin of this receptor is an adult in good health.

The CDR3 sequence: CASKAHREVETQYF. The DNA for the CDR3 is TGCGCCAGCAAGGCCCACAGGGAGGTGGAGACCCAGTACTTC. The chain recombines TRBV5-1 with TRBJ2-5, with D perhaps being TRBD1 or TRBD2 (6 bases each). Germline CDR1 and CDR2: SGHRS and YFSETQ. The CDR3 has 14 residues. Trimming pared 6 bases from V and 5 bases from J, leaving 17 bases between. Using reference TRBV5-1 and TRBJ2-5 for the parts outside the CDR3, the full variable domain is KAGVTQTPRYLIKTRGQQVTLSCSPISGHRSVSWYQQTPGQGLQFLFEYFSETQRNKGNFPGRFSGRQFSNSRSEMNVSTLELGDSALYLCASKAHREVETQYFGPGTRLLVL.